These 4 T cell receptor beta chains came from one sample sequenced in a study of immune heterogeneity within non-small cell lung tumors. It was with 32 V and 13 J primers that multiplex PCR amplified TCR beta CDR3. A single record per CDR3 protein comes from TCRdb applying MiXCR to the multiplex PCR reads. The sample lists around 12,000 distinct CDR3 sequences, 22% occurring once. Bulk tumor genomic DNA was the template, and each sample received 600 ng. Primary tumors were biopsied several times each, far apart, intraoperatively. Patients underwent curative surgery for untreated, newly diagnosed non-small cell lung cancer. Material: lung tumor tissue. The receptor source for this set is a man aged 55 to 69 with non-small cell lung cancer.

A note on this clonotype: Germline is not matched at one junction end, which may reflect a read error. This chain uses TRBV5-1 with TRBJ1-5, with 7 bases lining up with TRBD1. The CDR3 runs to 14 residues. CDR1 is SGHRS, CDR2 YFSETQ, per germline. CDR3 DNA: TGCGCCGGCAGCCCCGACAGGGTTGGTCAGCCCCAGCATTTT. As protein: CAGSPDRVGQPQHF.

As to this clonotype: This could be a read error, since a much larger clone is one nucleotide away. The chain is built from TRBV6-2 or TRBV6-3 and TRBJ2-7, with 9 bases fitting TRBD1. This CDR3 has 15 residues. Germline CDR1 MNHEY, CDR2 SVGEGT. After removal of 7 bases from V and 8 bases from J, the junction contained 15 bases not matched to a gene. The CDR3 here is CASKLQGAQIGKQYF. In DNA form, the CDR3 reads TGTGCCAGCAAGCTACAGGGGGCGCAAATCGGCAAGCAGTACTTC.

In its sample, this clonotype was seen a few times. The V and J genes are TRBV20-1 and TRBJ2-3, with D possibly matching TRBD2 (5 bases). Trimming shortened V by 8 bases and J by 6 bases, and 18 bases separated the two germline ends. CDR3 length equals 13 residues. The germline V gene encodes CDR1 DFQATT and CDR2 SNEGSKA (reference sequence). CDR3 sequence: CSITGGLGDTQYF. The CDR3 region has the DNA TGCAGTATCACCGGAGGCCTGGGGGATACGCAGTATTTT.

This clonotype was counted only a few times. The chain is built from TRBV6-1 and TRBJ2-7; D may match TRBD1 or TRBD2 (5 bases each). The CDR3 has 14 amino acids. V was cut by 5 bases and J by 2 bases, with 13 bases left in between. Germline CDR1 MNHNS, CDR2 SASEGT. The CDR3 loop is CASSRRDVPYEQYF. In DNA form, the CDR3 reads TGTGCCAGCAGTCGTCGGGACGTCCCCTACGAGCAGTACTTC.